The 29 T cell receptor beta chains given below trace back to one sample, sequenced in a study of memory CD4+ T cells and cytomegalovirus serostatus. The repertoire was sequenced with immunoSEQ multiplex PCR; TCRdb's copy has only in-frame clones and lacks some. The sample yields tens of thousands of clones, about three quarters seen once. Single viable CD3+CD4+CD8-CD45RO+ cells were sorted as the memory CD4+ T cells. Sequencing was done on a sample of memory CD4+ T cells from blood. Receptors originate from an adult in good health and CMV-seronegative.

The chain combines TRBV5-3 with TRBJ2-3; weak D call: TRBD2 (6 bases). TRBV5-3 is sorted into the ORF group, with uncertain function. This CDR3 region has 16 residues. Trimming left V 0 bases short and J 2 bases short, with 13 bases between. CDR3 in amino acids: CARSLAGLLLTDTQYF. In DNA, the CDR3 is TGTGCCAGAAGCTTGGCGGGACTGCTACTCACAGATACGCAGTATTTT.

The rearrangement uses TRBV30 and TRBJ1-6, with D unresolved. V lost 4 bases and J 4 bases, leaving 11 bases between the germline ends. The CDR3 has 14 residues. CDR1 and CDR2 from the germline V gene are GTSNPN and SVGIG (reference sequence). DNA for the CDR3: TGTGCCTGGACGGGAGGGCTGTATAATTCACCCCTCCACTTT. Translated, it gives CAWTGGLYNSPLHF.

The chain links TRBV7-2 to TRBJ1-3, with D unclear. V lost 1 base to trimming and J lost 0 bases, with 10 bases between them. This CDR3 comprises 16 residues. Germline V lookup: CDR1 SGHTA, CDR2 FQGNSA. CDR3 sequence: CASSLVGSHSGNTIYF. The CDR3, as DNA: TGTGCCAGCAGCTTAGTTGGCAGCCACTCTGGAAACACCATATATTTT.

This chain joins TRBV29-1 and TRBJ2-4, with 8 bases identical to TRBD1. The CDR3 spans 15 residues. Trimming removed 6 bases from V and 1 base from J; junction bases left unmatched: 8. Germline assignment: CDR1 SQVTM and CDR2 ANQGSEA. The CDR3 DNA follows: TGCAGCGTGAAAGAGACAGGGGACGCCAAAAACATTCAGTACTTC. This encodes CSVKETGDAKNIQYF.

The J gene is TRBJ2-7, the V gene TRBV19, with no clear D. CDR1 is LNHDA, CDR2 SQIVND, per germline (reference sequence). The ends were cut back, 5 bases at V and 4 bases at J, with 15 bases in the middle. The CDR3 covers 14 residues. CDR3 DNA sequence: TGTGCCAGTAGTCCCCGGGCCACGAGTTACGAGCAGTACTTC. Translating it yields CASSPRATSYEQYF.

The J gene is TRBJ1-5, the V gene TRBV2; D possibly corresponds to TRBD1 (6 bases). Deletions cut 6 bases from V and 4 bases from J, with 16 bases between. The germline V gene encodes CDR1 SNHLY and CDR2 FYNNEI. The length of the CDR3 is 15 residues. Here the CDR3 reads CASSPSGGPNQPQHF. The CDR3 nucleotides are TGTGCCAGCAGCCCAAGCGGGGGGCCGAATCAGCCCCAGCATTTT.

This chain links TRBV12-5 with TRBJ2-7; D is uncertain. The CDR3 covers 13 residues. Trimming stripped 2 bases from V and 0 bases from J, with 5 bases between. Germline V lookup: CDR1 LGHNT, CDR2 FRNRAP. DNA of the CDR3: TGTGCTAGTGGTTTGCACAACTCCTACGAGCAGTACTTC. This sequence encodes CASGLHNSYEQYF.

This clone has only a few counts. The chain joins TRBV18 to TRBJ2-7; TRBD2 might be the D (5 bases). This CDR3 is built from 14 residues. Germline V lookup: CDR1 KGHSH, CDR2 LQKENI. V was trimmed by 2 bases and J by 5 bases, leaving 13 bases between them. The CDR3 spells CASSPTSQFNEQYF. The CDR3 DNA reads as TGTGCCAGCTCACCAACTAGTCAGTTCAACGAGCAGTACTTC.

The chain links TRBV6-5 to TRBJ1-2, with 7 bases that match TRBD1. With 5 bases clipped from V and 5 bases from J, the junction kept 11 bases outside the gene matches. Germline V gene lookup returns CDR1 MNHEY and CDR2 SVGAGI. The CDR3 consists of 15 residues. In DNA, the CDR3 is TGTGCCAGCAGTGCTACCGGGACAGCGGGATATGGCTACACCTTC. This sequence encodes CASSATGTAGYGYTF.

The rearrangement uses TRBV10-3 and TRBJ1-2, with 7 bases identical to TRBD1. Unmatched junction bases numbered 6, after V lost 0 bases and J lost 5 bases. The CDR3 loop spans 15 amino acids. Germline loops: CDR1 ENHRY, CDR2 SYGVKD. The CDR3 DNA reads TGTGCCATCAGTGAGTCTACGACAGGGAAGTATGGCTACACCTTC. The encoded protein is CAISESTTGKYGYTF.

The gene calls are TRBV5-1 and TRBJ2-5; D might be TRBD1 (7 bases). The V end was cut by 2 bases, the J end by 5 bases, with 13 bases between. Germline CDR1 and CDR2: SGHRS and YFSETQ. The CDR3 consists of 14 residues. This CDR3 reads CASSFSTGRETQYF. The CDR3 DNA sequence: TGCGCCAGCAGCTTTTCGACAGGGAGGGAGACCCAGTACTTC.

The V gene is TRBV30, the J gene TRBJ2-3, with D uncertain. V was clipped by 4 bases and J by 5 bases, with 7 bases between them. CDR3 size: 11 residues. The germline gives CDR1 GTSNPN, CDR2 SVGIG (reference sequence). The CDR3 spells CAWKSEDTQYF. The DNA for the CDR3 is TGTGCCTGGAAGTCAGAAGATACGCAGTATTTT. The full variable domain, its missing parts supplied by reference TRBV30 and TRBJ2-3, is SQTIHQWPATLVQPVGSPLSLECTVEGTSNPNLYWYRQAAGRGLQLLFYSVGIGQISSEVPQNLSASRPQDRQFILSSKKLLLSDSGFYLCAWKSEDTQYFGPGTRLTVL.

The chain employs TRBV7-9 and TRBJ1-4, with TRBD1 matching 7 bases. This CDR3 is built from 14 residues. Germline-derived CDR1 and CDR2 are SEHNR and FQNEAQ (reference sequence). V shed 5 bases, J shed 8 bases, and the junction held 8 bases outside the gene matches. CDR3 DNA sequence: TGTGCCAGCAGCCTAGGGGGCGGGGGCGAAAAACTGTTTTTT. Residues: CASSLGGGGEKLFF.

The chain is built from TRBV14 and TRBJ2-7, with 10 bases lining up with TRBD1. V shed 1 base and J 2 bases; nucleotides not matched to a gene: 11. CDR1 and CDR2 (germline): SGHDN, FVKESK. This CDR3 contains 18 residues. The CDR3 reads CASSQVDRGTSKAYEQYF. The DNA of the CDR3 is TGTGCCAGCAGCCAAGTGGACAGGGGGACCTCCAAAGCCTACGAGCAGTACTTC.

Concerning this clone itself: Other DNA sequences in the same sample also yield this CDR3. The chain couples TRBV9 to TRBJ1-5, with D uncertain. The V gene lost 3 bases and the J gene lost 0 bases, with 10 bases spanning the gap. Germline values: CDR1 SGDLS, CDR2 YYNGEE. The CDR3 length is 15 residues. The CDR3 loop reads CASSETAYSNQPQHF. In DNA, the CDR3 is TGTGCCAGCAGCGAAACGGCTTATAGCAATCAGCCCCAGCATTTT.

This chain links TRBV28 with TRBJ1-1; possibly TRBD1 for D (6 bases). Germline V gene lookup returns CDR1 MDHEN and CDR2 SYDVKM. V dropped 5 bases and J dropped 6 bases, with 13 bases sitting between them. The CDR3 runs 13 residues. CDR3 DNA sequence: TGTGCCAGCAGTACTCGGGGGCTCCCTGAAGCTTTCTTT. The encoded protein is CASSTRGLPEAFF.

V and J are TRBV5-6 and TRBJ1-3, with D perhaps matching TRBD1 (6 bases). The CDR3 loop spans 15 amino acids. Between the trimmed V and J ends, which lost 3 bases and 2 bases, there was a span of 12 bases. Germline assignment: CDR1 SGHDT and CDR2 YYEEEE. This CDR3 is CASSSKQGTGNTIYF. For the CDR3, the DNA is TGTGCCAGCAGCTCGAAACAGGGAACTGGAAACACCATATATTTT.

The chain joins TRBV5-4 to TRBJ2-7, with TRBD2 matching 9 bases. The CDR3 totals 15 residues. Germline loops: CDR1 SGHNT, CDR2 YYREEE (reference sequence). Losses at the gene ends were 5 bases for V and 2 bases for J; bases not matched to a gene: 8. In nucleotides, the CDR3 is TGTGCCAGCAGGCGTGCGGGGGGGCCTACCTACGAGCAGTACTTC. Translating gives CASRRAGGPTYEQYF.

This chain connects TRBV12-5 to TRBJ2-1; 10 nucleotides agree with TRBD2. V lost 4 bases, J lost 0 bases, and 6 bases stayed unmatched. The CDR3 consists of 17 residues. The germline CDR1 and CDR2 sequences are LGHNT and FRNRAP. In nucleotides, the CDR3 is TGTGCTAGTGGTTGGAGCGGGGGGGCAAACTCCTACAATGAGCAGTTCTTC. This gives the protein CASGWSGGANSYNEQFF.

The V call is TRBV5-4, the J call TRBJ1-2; D is perhaps TRBD1 (5 bases). Germline assignment: CDR1 SGHNT and CDR2 YYREEE (reference sequence). Trimming removed 3 bases from V and 8 bases from J, with 14 bases in between. The CDR3 totals 13 residues. Here the CDR3 reads CASSYNGPGGYTF. In DNA form, the CDR3 reads TGTGCCAGCAGCTACAACGGACCAGGGGGCTACACCTTC.

V gene TRBV6-5 combines with J gene TRBJ1-6; D not certain. The CDR3 covers 13 residues. V lost 4 bases to trimming and J lost 8 bases, with 9 bases between them. The germline V gene has CDR1 MNHEY and CDR2 SVGAGI. For the CDR3, the DNA is TGTGCCAGCAGTTTCAACCATTATTCACCCCTCCACTTT. Its protein is CASSFNHYSPLHF.

The genes are TRBV4-1 and TRBJ2-5, with D possibly being TRBD2 (5 bases). The J call may not be correct, given that the DNA end is closer to TRBJ2-7. Germline loops: CDR1 MGHRA, CDR2 YSYEKL. The CDR3 extends over 14 amino acids. The CDR3 nucleotides are TGCGCCAGCAGCCTCACCCTCGGGGTCTACGAGCAGTACTTC. As protein: CASSLTLGVYEQYF.

The chain recombines TRBV6-5 with TRBJ2-5, with unresolved D. Trimming removed 7 bases at V and 5 bases at J, with 14 bases between. CDR1 is MNHEY, CDR2 SVGAGI, per germline. The CDR3 extends over 13 amino acids. The CDR3 sequence: CASTPRPKETQYF. The DNA for the CDR3 is TGTGCCAGCACACCCCGACCTAAGGAGACCCAGTACTTC.

The chain combines TRBV13 with TRBJ2-2; D remains ambiguous. With 1 base removed from V and 2 bases from J, the gap between germline ends came to 11 bases. Germline V gene lookup returns CDR1 PRHDT and CDR2 FYEKMQ (reference sequence). The CDR3 extends over 16 amino acids. This chain's CDR3 is CASSLDGVQNTGELFF. CDR3 bases: TGTGCCAGCAGCTTAGATGGGGTCCAAAACACCGGGGAGCTGTTTTTT.

This sequence joins TRBV11-2 and TRBJ2-2; maybe TRBD2 (6 bases). This CDR3 comprises 14 residues. Trimming took off 5 bases at V and 3 bases at J, with 10 bases between the two ends. CDR1 is SGHAT, CDR2 FQNNGV, per germline. The CDR3 region has the DNA TGTGCCAGCAGCCCCCAGCGGGACACCGGGGAGCTGTTTTTT. This sequence encodes CASSPQRDTGELFF.

J is TRBJ2-1 and V is TRBV7-9, with D possibly being TRBD1 (6 bases). The ends were cut back, 11 bases at V and 10 bases at J, with 6 bases in the middle. The germline CDR1 and CDR2 sequences are SEHNR and FQNEAQ (reference sequence). CDR3 size: 8 residues. The DNA of the CDR3 is TGTGCCGGGACAGAGCAGTTCTTC. Protein: CAGTEQFF.

This chain uses TRBV6-6 with TRBJ1-6, with TRBD1 matching 7 bases. Germline V CDR1 and CDR2: MNHNY, SVGAGI (reference sequence). The CDR3 runs to 13 residues. Unmatched junction bases numbered 4, after V lost 9 bases and J lost 5 bases. The CDR3 is CASGDRHNSPLHF. The CDR3 DNA reads TGTGCCAGTGGGGACAGACATAATTCACCCCTCCACTTT.

The J gene is TRBJ2-2, the V gene TRBV7-9, with D possibly being TRBD2 (7 bases). The CDR3 contains 17 residues. Germline values: CDR1 SEHNR, CDR2 FQNEAQ (reference sequence). With 2 bases removed from V and 6 bases from J, the gap between germline ends came to 19 bases. The CDR3 sequence: CASSLIPMGGRAGELFF. The CDR3 coding sequence is TGTGCCAGCAGCTTAATCCCGATGGGGGGGCGAGCCGGGGAGCTGTTTTTT. The whole variable domain, filled in from reference TRBV7-9 and TRBJ2-2, reads DTGVSQNPRHKITKRGQNVTFRCDPISEHNRLYWYRQTLGQGPEFLTYFQNEAQLEKSRLLSDRFSAERPKGSFSTLEIQRTEQGDSAMYLCASSLIPMGGRAGELFFGEGSRLTVL.

V is TRBV5-6 and J is TRBJ2-1, with TRBD2 matching over 9 bases. V dropped 1 base and J dropped 5; count of bases not matched to a gene: 4. Germline assignment: CDR1 SGHDT and CDR2 YYEEEE. This CDR3 spans 15 amino acids. CDR3 in amino acids: CASSLIAGEHNEQFF. CDR3 nucleotide sequence: TGTGCCAGCAGCTTGATAGCGGGGGAACACAATGAGCAGTTCTTC.